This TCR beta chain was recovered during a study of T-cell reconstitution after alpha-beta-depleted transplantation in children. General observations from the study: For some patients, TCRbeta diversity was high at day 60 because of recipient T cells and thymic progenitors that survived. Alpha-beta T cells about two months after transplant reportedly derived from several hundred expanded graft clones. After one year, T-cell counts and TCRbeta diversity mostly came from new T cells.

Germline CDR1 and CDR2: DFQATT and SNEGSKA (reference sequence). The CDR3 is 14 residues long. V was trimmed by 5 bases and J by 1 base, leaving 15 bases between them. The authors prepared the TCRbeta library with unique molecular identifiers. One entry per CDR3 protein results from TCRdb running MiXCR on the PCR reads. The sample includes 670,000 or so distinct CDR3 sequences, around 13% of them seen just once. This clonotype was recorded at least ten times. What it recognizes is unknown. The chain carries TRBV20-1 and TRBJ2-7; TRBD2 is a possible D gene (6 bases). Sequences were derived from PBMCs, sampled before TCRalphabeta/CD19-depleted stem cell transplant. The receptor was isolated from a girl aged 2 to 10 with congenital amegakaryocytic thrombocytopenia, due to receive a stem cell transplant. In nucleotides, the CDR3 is TGCAGTGCTGAAAGACTAGAAGGATCCTACGAGCAGTACTTC. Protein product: CSAERLEGSYEQYF.